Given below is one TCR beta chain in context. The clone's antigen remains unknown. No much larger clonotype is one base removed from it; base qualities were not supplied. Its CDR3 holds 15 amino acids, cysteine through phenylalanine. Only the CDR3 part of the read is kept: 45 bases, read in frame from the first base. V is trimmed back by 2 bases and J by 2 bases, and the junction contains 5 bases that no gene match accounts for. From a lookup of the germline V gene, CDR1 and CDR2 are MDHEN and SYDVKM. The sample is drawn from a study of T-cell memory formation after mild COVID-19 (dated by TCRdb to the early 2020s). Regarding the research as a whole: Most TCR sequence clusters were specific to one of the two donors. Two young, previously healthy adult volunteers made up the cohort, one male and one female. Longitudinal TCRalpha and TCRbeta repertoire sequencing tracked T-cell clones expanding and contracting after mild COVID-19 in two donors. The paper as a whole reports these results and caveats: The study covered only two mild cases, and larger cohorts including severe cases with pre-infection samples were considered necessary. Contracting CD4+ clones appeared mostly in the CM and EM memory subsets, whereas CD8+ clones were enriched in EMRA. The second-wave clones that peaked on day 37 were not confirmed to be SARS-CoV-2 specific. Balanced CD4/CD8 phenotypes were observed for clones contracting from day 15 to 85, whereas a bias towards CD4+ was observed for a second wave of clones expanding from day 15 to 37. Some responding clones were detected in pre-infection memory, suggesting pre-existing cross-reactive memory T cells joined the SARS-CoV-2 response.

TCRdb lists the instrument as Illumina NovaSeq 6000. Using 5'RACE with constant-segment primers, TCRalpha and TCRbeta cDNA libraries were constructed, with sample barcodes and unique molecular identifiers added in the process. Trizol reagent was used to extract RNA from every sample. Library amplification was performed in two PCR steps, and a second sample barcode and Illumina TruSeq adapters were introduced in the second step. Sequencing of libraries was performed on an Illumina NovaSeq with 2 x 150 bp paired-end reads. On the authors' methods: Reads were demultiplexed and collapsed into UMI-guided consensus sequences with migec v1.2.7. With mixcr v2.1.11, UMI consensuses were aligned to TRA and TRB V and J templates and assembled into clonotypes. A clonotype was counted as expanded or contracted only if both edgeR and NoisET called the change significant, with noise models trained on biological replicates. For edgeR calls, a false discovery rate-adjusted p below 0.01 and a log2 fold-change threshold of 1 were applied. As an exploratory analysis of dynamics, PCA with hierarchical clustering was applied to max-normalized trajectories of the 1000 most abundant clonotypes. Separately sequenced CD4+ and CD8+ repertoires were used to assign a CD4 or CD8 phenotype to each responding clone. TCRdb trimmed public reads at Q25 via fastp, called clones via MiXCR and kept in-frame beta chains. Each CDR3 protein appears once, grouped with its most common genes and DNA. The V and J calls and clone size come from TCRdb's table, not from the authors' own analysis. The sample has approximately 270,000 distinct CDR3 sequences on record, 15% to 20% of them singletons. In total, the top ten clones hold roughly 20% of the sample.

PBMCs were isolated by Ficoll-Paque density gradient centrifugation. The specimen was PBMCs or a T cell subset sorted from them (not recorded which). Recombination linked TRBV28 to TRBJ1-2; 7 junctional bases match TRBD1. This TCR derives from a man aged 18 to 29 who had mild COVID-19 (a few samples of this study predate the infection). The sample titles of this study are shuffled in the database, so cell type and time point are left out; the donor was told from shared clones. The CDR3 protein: CASSLRDRRNYGYTF. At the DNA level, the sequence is TGTGCCAGCAGTTTAAGGGACAGAAGGAACTATGGCTACACCTTC.